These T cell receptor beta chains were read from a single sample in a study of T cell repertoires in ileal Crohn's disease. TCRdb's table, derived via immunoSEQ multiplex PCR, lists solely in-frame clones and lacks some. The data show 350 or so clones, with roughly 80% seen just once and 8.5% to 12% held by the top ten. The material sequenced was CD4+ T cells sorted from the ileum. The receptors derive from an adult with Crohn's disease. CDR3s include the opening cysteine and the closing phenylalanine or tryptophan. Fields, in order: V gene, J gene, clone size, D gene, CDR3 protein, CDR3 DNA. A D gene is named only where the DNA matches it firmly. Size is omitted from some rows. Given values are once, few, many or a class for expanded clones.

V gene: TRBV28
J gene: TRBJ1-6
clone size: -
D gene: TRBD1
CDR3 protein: CASSLWGQGYNSPLHF
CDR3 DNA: TGTGCCAGCAGTTTATGGGGACAGGGATATAATTCACCCCTCCACTTT

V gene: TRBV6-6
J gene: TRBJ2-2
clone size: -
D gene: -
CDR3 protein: CASRPRVIGELFF
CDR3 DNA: TGTGCCAGCAGGCCGAGGGTAATCGGGGAGCTGTTTTTT

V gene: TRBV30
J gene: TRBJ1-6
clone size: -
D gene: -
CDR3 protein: CAWSVNIGSPLHF
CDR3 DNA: TGTGCCTGGAGTGTAAATATCGGGTCACCCCTCCACTTT

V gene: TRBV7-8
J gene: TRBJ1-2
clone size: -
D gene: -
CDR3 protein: CASSGRGYGYTF
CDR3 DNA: TGTGCCAGCAGCGGCCGGGGCTATGGCTACACCTTC

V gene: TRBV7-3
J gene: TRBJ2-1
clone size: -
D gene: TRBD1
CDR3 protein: CASSSTGKGYNEQFF
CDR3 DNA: TGTGCCAGCAGCTCGACAGGGAAAGGCTACAATGAGCAGTTCTTC

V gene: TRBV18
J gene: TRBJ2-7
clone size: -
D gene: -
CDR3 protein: CASSPTQGSYEQYF
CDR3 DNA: TGTGCCAGCTCACCGACGCAGGGCTCCTACGAGCAGTACTTC

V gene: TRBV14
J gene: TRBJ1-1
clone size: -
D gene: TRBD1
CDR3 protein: CASSRDRGRSTEAFF
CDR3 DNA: TGTGCCAGCAGCCGGGACAGGGGGCGTTCCACTGAAGCTTTCTTT

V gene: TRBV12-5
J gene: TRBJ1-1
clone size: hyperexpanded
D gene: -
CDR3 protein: CASGLGQVSEKAFF
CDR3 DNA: TGTGCTAGTGGTTTGGGACAGGTCAGTGAGAAAGCTTTCTTT

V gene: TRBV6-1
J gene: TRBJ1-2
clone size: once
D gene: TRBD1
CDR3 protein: CASRIIGGADYGYTF
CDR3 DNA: TGTGCCAGCAGAATAATAGGGGGCGCAGACTATGGCTACACCTTC

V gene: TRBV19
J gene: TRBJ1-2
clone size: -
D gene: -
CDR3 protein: CASSIGTGGGYTF
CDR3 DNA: TGTGCCAGTAGTATTGGTACGGGAGGTGGCTACACCTTC

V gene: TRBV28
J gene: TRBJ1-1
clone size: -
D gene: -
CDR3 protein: CASRRGGINTEAFF
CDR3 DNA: TGTGCCAGCCGGCGGGGGGGAATCAACACTGAAGCTTTCTTT

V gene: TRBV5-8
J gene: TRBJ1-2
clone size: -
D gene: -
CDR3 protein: CASILSGTSYGYTF
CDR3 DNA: TGTGCCAGCATCCTATCCGGGACATCTTATGGCTACACCTTC

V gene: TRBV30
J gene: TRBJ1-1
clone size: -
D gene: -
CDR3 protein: CAWSKTGSNTEAFF
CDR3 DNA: TGTGCCTGGAGTAAGACAGGCTCGAACACTGAAGCTTTCTTT

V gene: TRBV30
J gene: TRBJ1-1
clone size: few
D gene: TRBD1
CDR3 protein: CAWSVQGVTEAFF
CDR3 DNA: TGTGCCTGGAGCGTACAGGGGGTCACTGAAGCTTTCTTT

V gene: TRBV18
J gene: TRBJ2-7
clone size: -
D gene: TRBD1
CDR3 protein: CASSPRERGLSF
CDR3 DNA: TGTGCCAGCTCCCCACGTGAGAGGGGGCTCTCCTTC

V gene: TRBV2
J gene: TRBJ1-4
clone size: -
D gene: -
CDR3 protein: CASSRGNEKLFF
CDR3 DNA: TGTGCCAGCAGCAGGGGCAATGAAAAACTGTTTTTT

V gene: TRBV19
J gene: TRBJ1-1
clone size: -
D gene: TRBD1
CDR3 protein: CASSIGNRGEAFF
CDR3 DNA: TGTGCCAGTAGTATAGGGAACAGGGGTGAAGCTTTCTTT

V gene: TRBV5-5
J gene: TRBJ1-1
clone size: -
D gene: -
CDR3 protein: CASSPADWGRNGNTEAFF
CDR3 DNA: TGTGCCAGCAGCCCGGCGGATTGGGGCCGCAACGGGAACACTGAAGCTTTCTTT